A single sample gave rise to the 25 T cell receptor beta chains below, sequenced in a study of cytomegalovirus exposure and HLA in healthy donors. Method: immunoSEQ multiplex PCR; TCRdb's copy keeps in-frame clones and lacks some. The sample includes a few hundred thousand clones, approximately 90% of them seen just once. Material for sequencing was PBMCs. All receptors come from a woman under 30 in good health and CMV-seronegative.

The gene calls are TRBV5-1 and TRBJ2-7, with a weak D call TRBD1 (5 bases). Germline V gene lookup returns CDR1 SGHRS and CDR2 YFSETQ. V lost 0 bases and J 2 bases, leaving 9 bases between the germline ends. CDR3 length: 14 residues. CDR3 bases: TGCGCCAGCAGCTTGGTTAAAGGGGCCTACGAGCAGTACTTC. Protein: CASSLVKGAYEQYF.

The rearrangement joins TRBV11-2 to TRBJ2-2; 8 bases are a match to TRBD1. The CDR3 is 18 amino acids. The germline V gene has CDR1 SGHAT and CDR2 FQNNGV. Trimming removed 5 bases from V and 6 bases from J; junction bases left unmatched: 17. The chain's CDR3 is CASSHGIRDRTRAGELFF. The CDR3 DNA sequence: TGTGCCAGCAGCCATGGGATACGGGACAGGACGAGAGCCGGGGAGCTGTTTTTT.

V and J are TRBV16 and TRBJ1-5; D is unclear. Germline values: CDR1 KGHSY, CDR2 FQNENV. CDR3 length: 13 amino acids. The V end was cut by 3 bases, the J end by 6 bases, with 9 bases between. The CDR3 loop is CASSHPPGQPQHF. CDR3 in DNA: TGTGCCAGCAGCCACCCCCCCGGTCAGCCCCAGCATTTT.

V and J are TRBV6-4 and TRBJ2-2; 13 bases line up with TRBD2. In germline, CDR1 is MRHNA, CDR2 SNTAGT. With V trimmed by 4 bases and J by 4 bases, 6 bases remained unmatched. This CDR3 region has 17 residues. CDR3 residues: CASSALAGGPSTGELFF. The CDR3 DNA is TGTGCCAGCAGTGCACTAGCGGGAGGGCCAAGCACCGGGGAGCTGTTTTTT.

This sequence joins TRBV27 and TRBJ2-7; 8 bases line up with TRBD1. Trimming removed 4 bases from V and 4 bases from J; junction bases left unmatched: 9. This CDR3 is built from 15 residues. Germline lookup yields CDR1 MNHEY and CDR2 SMNVEV (reference sequence). The CDR3 DNA sequence: TGTGCCAGCAGTTCCGACAGGGGTCAATTTTACGAGCAGTACTTC. This translates into CASSSDRGQFYEQYF.

The rearrangement uses TRBV5-1 and TRBJ1-1, with D maybe TRBD1 (5 bases). Germline CDR1 SGHRS, CDR2 YFSETQ. This CDR3 spans 13 amino acids. V shed 5 bases and J shed 5 bases, with 13 bases lying between them. The CDR3 nucleotides are TGCGCCAGCAGGTTACCGGGGGGGACTGAAGCTTTCTTT. It encodes CASRLPGGTEAFF.

The chain employs TRBV5-8 and TRBJ2-1; D not resolved. This CDR3 has 11 amino acids. The germline gives CDR1 SGHTS, CDR2 YDEGEE. V lost 4 bases, J lost 10 bases, and 9 bases lay in between. CDR3 amino acids: CASSPRGEQFF. The CDR3 bases are TGTGCCAGCAGCCCAAGAGGAGAGCAGTTCTTC.

The V call is TRBV28, the J call TRBJ2-7, with D maybe TRBD2 (6 bases). The germline V and J ends were trimmed by 8 bases and 2 bases, with 19 bases remaining between them. Germline loops: CDR1 MDHEN, CDR2 SYDVKM. The CDR3 consists of 15 residues. This CDR3 is CASGTYMARTYEQYF. The CDR3 DNA is TGTGCCAGCGGGACTTATATGGCCAGAACCTACGAGCAGTACTTC. Full variable domain (remainder filled in from reference TRBV28 and TRBJ2-7): DVKVTQSSRYLVKRTGEKVFLECVQDMDHENMFWYRQDPGLGLRLIYFSYDVKMKEKGDIPEGYSVSREKKERFSLILESASTNQTSMYLCASGTYMARTYEQYFGPGTRLTVT.

This chain joins TRBV29-1 and TRBJ2-7; no clear D gene. This CDR3 is 13 amino acids long. V was shortened by 0 bases and J by 2 bases, with 8 bases between the two germline ends. Germline CDR1 reads SQVTM; CDR2 reads ANQGSEA. The DNA for the CDR3 is TGCAGCGTTGAAGATAGTACAGCCTACGAGCAGTACTTC. Translated, it gives CSVEDSTAYEQYF.

The V gene is TRBV5-4, the J gene TRBJ2-1; a possible D gene is TRBD2 (6 bases). The CDR3 spans 12 residues. Germline CDR1 and CDR2: SGHNT and YYREEE (reference sequence). With 0 bases removed from V and 8 bases from J, the gap between germline ends came to 6 bases. In DNA form, the CDR3 reads TGTGCCAGCAGCTTGGCGGGAGATGAGCAGTTCTTC. Residues: CASSLAGDEQFF.

The chain recombines TRBV19 with TRBJ1-4; D is perhaps TRBD1 (6 bases). Germline CDR1 and CDR2: LNHDA and SQIVND (reference sequence). The CDR3 has 15 residues. Trimming took 6 bases from V and 0 from J, leaving 11 bases between them. The CDR3 nucleotides read TGTGCCAGTAGGGGTACAGGGCCAACTAATGAAAAACTGTTTTTT. Encoded protein: CASRGTGPTNEKLFF.

J is TRBJ1-3 and V is TRBV5-8; a weak D match, TRBD1 (6 bases). Germline loops: CDR1 SGHTS, CDR2 YDEGEE. V was cut by 0 bases and J by 2 bases, with 12 bases left in between. The CDR3 covers 16 residues. The CDR3 region is CASSLASGAAGNTIYF. Here the CDR3 DNA reads TGTGCCAGCAGCTTGGCCTCAGGGGCCGCTGGAAACACCATATATTTT.

The chain carries TRBV28 and TRBJ1-1, with no clear D. This CDR3 contains 11 residues. The germline V gene encodes CDR1 MDHEN and CDR2 SYDVKM. Trimming cost V 3 bases and J 13 bases, with 12 bases left between them. CDR3 sequence: CASSFSARDFF. The CDR3 DNA reads TGTGCCAGCAGTTTTTCCGCACGGGATTTCTTT.

CDR3 nucleotides: TGTGCCAGCAGCTCGGACGCGGGGTGGGGACACGAGCAGTACTTC. Encoded protein: CASSSDAGWGHEQYF. This rearrangement joins TRBV11-2 to TRBJ2-7, with D perhaps TRBD2 (6 bases). Trimming stripped 4 bases from V and 5 bases from J, with 18 bases between. Per the germline V gene, CDR1 is SGHAT and CDR2 is FQNNGV. This CDR3 has 15 residues. The entire variable domain, with the rest obtained from reference TRBV11-2 and TRBJ2-7, is as follows: EAGVAQSPRYKIIEKRQSVAFWCNPISGHATLYWYQQILGQGPKLLIQFQNNGVVDDSQLPKDRFSAERLKGVDSTLKIQPAKLEDSAVYLCASSSDAGWGHEQYFGPGTRLTVT.

This clone appeared a few times. Different DNA sequences within this sample yield the same CDR3. The chain joins TRBV30 to TRBJ1-1; D is uncertain. Germline V CDR1 and CDR2: GTSNPN, SVGIG (reference sequence). This CDR3 has 13 residues. V lost 0 bases, J lost 1 base, and 6 bases lay in between. CDR3: CAWSVQRNTEAFF. For the CDR3, the DNA is TGTGCCTGGAGTGTACAACGGAACACTGAAGCTTTCTTT.

This chain joins TRBV7-2 and TRBJ2-7, with TRBD2 identical over 13 bases. After removal of 1 base from V and 2 bases from J, the junction contained 5 bases not matched to a gene. This CDR3 has 17 amino acids. Germline CDR1 SGHTA, CDR2 FQGNSA. The CDR3 region has the DNA TGTGCCAGCAGCTTAGGACTAGCGGGAGGATGGGCCTACGAGCAGTACTTC. It specifies CASSLGLAGGWAYEQYF.

The chain combines TRBV6-5 with TRBJ2-2, with D maybe TRBD1 (5 bases). V lost 11 bases to trimming and J lost 0 bases, with 10 bases between them. This CDR3 is built from 13 residues. Germline lookup yields CDR1 MNHEY and CDR2 SVGAGI. The CDR3 region has the DNA TGTGCCGCGACAGATTCGAACACCGGGGAGCTGTTTTTT. It yields the protein CAATDSNTGELFF.

This rearrangement joins TRBV7-8 to TRBJ2-2; 10 nucleotides agree with TRBD2. The length of the CDR3 is 15 residues. Germline V CDR1 and CDR2: SGHVS, FQNEAQ. The CDR3: CAWLAGETNTGELFF. The CDR3 DNA sequence: TGTGCATGGCTAGCGGGAGAGACGAACACCGGGGAGCTGTTTTTT.

The V and J genes are TRBV12-5 and TRBJ1-1, with D possibly matching TRBD1 (6 bases). The CDR3 spans 16 residues. CDR1 and CDR2 (germline): LGHNT, FRNRAP. The ends were cut back, 0 bases at V and 5 bases at J, with 16 bases in the middle. Here the CDR3 reads CASGLVLSGGLTEAFF. The CDR3 DNA is TGTGCTAGTGGTTTGGTACTGTCGGGGGGCTTGACTGAAGCTTTCTTT.

V usage is TRBV27 and J usage is TRBJ2-1, with 9 nucleotides matching TRBD1. The V gene end was trimmed by 7 bases and the J gene end by 2 bases; junction bases not matched to a gene: 3. The germline CDR1 and CDR2 sequences are MNHEY and SMNVEV (reference sequence). CDR3 length: 14 amino acids. The DNA of the CDR3 is TGTGCCAGCACTGGGACAGGGACCTACAATGAGCAGTTCTTC. Amino acids: CASTGTGTYNEQFF.

The chain has TRBV6-5 and TRBJ2-7, with 10 bases lining up with TRBD2. The CDR3 consists of 14 residues. Germline V gene sequence: CDR1 MNHEY, CDR2 SVGAGI. V lost 9 bases, J lost 5 bases, and 10 bases stayed unmatched. CDR3 loop: CASLAGGHSDEQYF. The CDR3 DNA is TGTGCCAGTTTAGCGGGAGGCCACAGTGACGAGCAGTACTTC.

The gene calls are TRBV5-4 and TRBJ2-1; TRBD1 might be the D (6 bases). The V gene's germline CDR1 is SGHNT and CDR2 YYREEE (reference sequence). Trimming left V 4 bases short and J 4 bases short, with 21 bases between. The length of the CDR3 is 17 residues. CDR3 protein: CASSKLQTGQPYNEQFF. The CDR3 region has the DNA TGTGCCAGCAGCAAGCTCCAAACGGGACAACCTTACAATGAGCAGTTCTTC.

The chain links TRBV27 to TRBJ1-4, with a possible D match to TRBD1 (6 bases). Germline lookup yields CDR1 MNHEY and CDR2 SMNVEV (reference sequence). The CDR3 spans 17 residues. Trimming shortened V by 6 bases and J by 10 bases, and 27 bases separated the two germline ends. The CDR3, as DNA: TGTGCCAGCAGCCTCCTTGGGGTCCTAGGGGGAAAAGGAAAACTGTTTTTT. Its translation: CASSLLGVLGGKGKLFF. The full variable domain, completed using reference TRBV27 and TRBJ1-4, is EAQVTQNPRYLITVTGKKLTVTCSQNMNHEYMSWYRQDPGLGLRQIYYSMNVEVTDKGDVPEGYKVSRKEKRNFPLILESPSPNQTSLYFCASSLLGVLGGKGKLFFGSGTQLSVL.

As DNA, the CDR3 is TGTGCCAGCGCCTCCGGACTAGCGGACACAGATACGCAGTATTTT. It yields the protein CASASGLADTDTQYF. This chain joins TRBV4-2 and TRBJ2-3; 10 nucleotides agree with TRBD2. J lost 2 bases, V lost 8 bases, and 7 bases had no gene match. Germline CDR1 reads LGHNA; CDR2 reads YNFKEQ. The CDR3 spans 15 residues.

V gene TRBV9 combines with J gene TRBJ1-2; D is unclear. Germline V gene lookup returns CDR1 SGDLS and CDR2 YYNGEE. V lost 3 bases and J 4 bases, leaving 22 bases between the germline ends. CDR3 length: 17 amino acids. The CDR3 DNA sequence: TGTGCCAGCAGCGACGAGGGAGGTTGGGGTCCCAGCTATGGCTACACCTTC. Its protein product is CASSDEGGWGPSYGYTF.